Each of the 23 T cell receptor beta chains below was sequenced from the same sample in a study of blood T cell repertoires in COVID-19. Profiling relied on immunoSEQ multiplex PCR, and the TCRdb table lists in-frame clones only, not all of them. Of under 80,000 clones listed, 80% are singletons. Sequencing input: peripheral blood. Every receptor here comes from a human donor in a cohort sampled during active COVID-19.

This clone was seen a handful of times. V usage is TRBV28 and J usage is TRBJ2-7; TRBD1 aligns across 9 bases. The CDR3 is 15 residues long. From germline, CDR1 is MDHEN and CDR2 SYDVKM. Germline trimming cut 5 bases from V and 0 bases from J; bases unmatched to any gene: 5. CDR3 nucleotides: TGTGCCAGCAGTACGAGGACAGGGGCCTCCTACGAGCAGTACTTC. Encoded protein: CASSTRTGASYEQYF.

V is TRBV19 and J is TRBJ2-1, with D possibly TRBD2 on 5 matching bases. Per the germline V gene, CDR1 is LNHDA and CDR2 is SQIVND (reference sequence). Trimming took off 11 bases at V and 0 bases at J, with 14 bases between the two ends. CDR3 length equals 14 residues. CDR3 nucleotide sequence: TGTGCCGCCCGCGGCGGAGGCTCCTACAATGAGCAGTTCTTC. It yields the protein CAARGGGSYNEQFF.

This clone has just one count. The chain carries TRBV7-2 and TRBJ1-5; D is possibly TRBD1 (6 bases). Trimming removed 3 bases from V and 9 bases from J, with 9 bases in between. The CDR3 runs to 12 residues. Germline V gene data show CDR1 as SGHTA and CDR2 as FQGNSA. CDR3 nucleotides: TGTGCCAGCAGCTTGGAAGGGGGGCCCCAGCATTTT. This sequence encodes CASSLEGGPQHF.

The rearrangement uses TRBV5-1 and TRBJ2-3; D unclear. Trimming cost V 6 bases and J 0 bases, with 11 bases left between them. This CDR3 has 14 residues. From germline, CDR1 is SGHRS and CDR2 YFSETQ. The CDR3 sequence: CASMASSSTDTQYF. The CDR3 DNA sequence: TGCGCCAGCATGGCAAGTTCTAGCACAGATACGCAGTATTTT.

The chain carries TRBV28 and TRBJ1-1, with 10 bases identical to TRBD1. The germline CDR1 and CDR2 sequences are MDHEN and SYDVKM. The CDR3 spans 13 residues. V lost 6 bases and J lost 9; bases outside the gene matches: 7. The CDR3 DNA reads TGTGCCAGCAGGGTGACAGGGGGCTCTCAAGCTTTCTTT. Its protein is CASRVTGGSQAFF.

The chain has TRBV19 and TRBJ1-5, with 7 positions matching TRBD1. V trimming: 6 bases; J trimming: 10 bases; junction bases outside the gene matches: 12. From germline, CDR1 is LNHDA and CDR2 SQIVND (reference sequence). The CDR3 runs 14 residues. CDR3 residues: CASSDERHRGPQHF. The CDR3 nucleotides are TGTGCCAGTAGCGATGAGCGGCACAGGGGACCCCAGCATTTT.

The chain carries TRBV4-3 and TRBJ2-5; possibly TRBD1 for D (5 bases). CDR1 LGHNA and CDR2 YSLEER come from the germline V gene. Deletions cut 0 bases from V and 5 bases from J, with 10 bases between. The CDR3 is 14 residues long. This CDR3 reads CASSQDPWGETQYF. The DNA of the CDR3 is TGCGCCAGCAGCCAAGACCCATGGGGCGAGACCCAGTACTTC.

This chain links TRBV27 with TRBJ2-1; TRBD1 might be the D (6 bases). Per the germline V gene, CDR1 is MNHEY and CDR2 is SMNVEV (reference sequence). Trimming removed 5 bases from V and 13 bases from J, with 18 bases in between. The length of the CDR3 is 13 residues. The CDR3 DNA follows: TGTGCCAGCAGTCCCCTGAACAGGGCGTCCCAGTTCTTC. This gives the protein CASSPLNRASQFF.

Only a few counts were recorded for this clone. The gene calls are TRBV7-2 and TRBJ1-4; no clear D. The length of the CDR3 is 13 residues. From germline, CDR1 is SGHTA and CDR2 FQGNSA. Trimming took off 6 bases at V and 7 bases at J, with 12 bases between the two ends. The CDR3 region is CASSSGRSEKLFF. Written as DNA, the CDR3 is TGTGCCAGCAGTTCGGGGAGGAGTGAAAAACTGTTTTTT.

The chain joins TRBV28 to TRBJ2-1; tentative D call: TRBD1 (6 bases). Germline V lookup: CDR1 MDHEN, CDR2 SYDVKM. The V end was cut by 7 bases, the J end by 7 bases, with 20 bases between. CDR3 length: 15 amino acids. The CDR3 region is CASTENRVTINEQFF. The CDR3 bases are TGTGCCAGCACCGAAAACAGGGTGACTATTAATGAGCAGTTCTTC.

The chain links TRBV28 to TRBJ1-5; D not certain. The germline V and J ends were trimmed by 4 bases and 6 bases, with 13 bases remaining between them. The CDR3 runs 14 residues. Per germline, CDR1 MDHEN and CDR2 SYDVKM. CDR3: CASSSPAAAQPQHF. The CDR3 bases are TGTGCCAGCAGTTCCCCGGCAGCGGCTCAGCCCCAGCATTTT.

V gene TRBV28 combines with J gene TRBJ2-7; the match to TRBD2 covers 8 bases. This CDR3 spans 13 amino acids. Germline V lookup: CDR1 MDHEN, CDR2 SYDVKM. V was pared by 6 bases and J by 5 bases, with 6 bases of the junction left unmatched. CDR3 DNA sequence: TGTGCCAGCAGCCCAAACGGGGGGGACGAGCAGTACTTC. It translates to CASSPNGGDEQYF. Complete variable domain (other parts from reference TRBV28 and TRBJ2-7): DVKVTQSSRYLVKRTGEKVFLECVQDMDHENMFWYRQDPGLGLRLIYFSYDVKMKEKGDIPEGYSVSREKKERFSLILESASTNQTSMYLCASSPNGGDEQYFGPGTRLTVT.

V gene TRBV28 combines with J gene TRBJ2-3; the match to TRBD2 covers 9 bases. The germline CDR1 and CDR2 sequences are MDHEN and SYDVKM. CDR3 size: 15 residues. V gave up 1 base and J gave up 7 bases; unmatched junction bases: 6. In DNA, the CDR3 is TGTGCCAGCAGTTTATCTGCGGGAGGGGTGAATACGCAGTATTTT. This sequence encodes CASSLSAGGVNTQYF.

This chain connects TRBV5-1 to TRBJ1-4, with a weak D call TRBD1 (6 bases). This CDR3 is built from 15 residues. V lost 1 base and J lost 4, with 11 bases in between. CDR1 and CDR2 (germline): SGHRS, YFSETQ. DNA of the CDR3: TGCGCCAGCAGCTTGACAGGGTCCTATAATGAAAAACTGTTTTTT. This translates into CASSLTGSYNEKLFF.

The chain recombines TRBV7-2 with TRBJ2-1; TRBD2 matches at 9 bases. V was clipped by 2 bases and J by 2 bases; unmatched bases: 4. The CDR3 contains 16 residues. Germline V gene lookup returns CDR1 SGHTA and CDR2 FQGNSA. CDR3 bases: TGTGCCAGCAGCTTAAGCGGGAGGATTACCTACAATGAGCAGTTCTTC. Its translation: CASSLSGRITYNEQFF.

The genes are TRBV7-9 and TRBJ2-1, with D maybe TRBD2 (7 bases). This CDR3 spans 13 amino acids. V dropped 0 bases and J dropped 15 bases, with 15 bases sitting between them. The germline CDR1 and CDR2 sequences are SEHNR and FQNEAQ (reference sequence). CDR3 sequence: CASSLAAGAQGFF. The CDR3 DNA reads as TGTGCCAGCAGCTTAGCCGCGGGGGCACAGGGGTTCTTC.

In nucleotides, the CDR3 is TGTGCCAGCAGCTTAGTAGAGGGGGCAGGCTATGGCTACACCTTC. Translating it yields CASSLVEGAGYGYTF. This chain joins TRBV7-2 and TRBJ1-2; 7 bases are shared with TRBD1. Losses at the gene ends were 1 base for V and 4 bases for J; bases not matched to a gene: 6. The CDR3 contains 15 residues. Germline assignment: CDR1 SGHTA and CDR2 FQGNSA.

The chain joins TRBV2 to TRBJ2-1; D is undetermined. Trimming cost V 4 bases and J 9 bases, with 16 bases left between them. Germline values: CDR1 SNHLY, CDR2 FYNNEI. The CDR3 is 14 residues long. The CDR3 here is CASSAKPMRPEQFF. Here the CDR3 DNA reads TGTGCCAGCAGTGCTAAGCCGATGAGGCCTGAGCAGTTCTTC.

The V call is TRBV18, the J call TRBJ1-4, with TRBD1 identical over 7 bases. Losses at the gene ends were 2 bases for V and 4 bases for J; bases not matched to a gene: 4. This CDR3 has 15 residues. Per germline, CDR1 KGHSH and CDR2 LQKENI. CDR3 bases: TGTGCCAGCTCACCAGACAGGGCCATTAATGAAAAACTGTTTTTT. Its protein is CASSPDRAINEKLFF. The full variable domain, rest sourced from reference TRBV18 and TRBJ1-4, is NAGVMQNPRHLVRRRGQEARLRCSPMKGHSHVYWYRQLPEEGLKFMVYLQKENIIDESGMPKERFSAEFPKEGPSILRIQQVVRGDSAAYFCASSPDRAINEKLFFGSGTQLSVL.

This sequence joins TRBV19 and TRBJ1-1; TRBD1 matches 7 bases. The V gene's germline CDR1 is LNHDA and CDR2 SQIVND (reference sequence). The CDR3 extends over 15 amino acids. Trimming removed 5 bases from V and 6 bases from J; junction bases left unmatched: 12. The CDR3 DNA is TGTGCCAGTAGTCGTGAGACAGGGTTGGGCGCTGAAGCTTTCTTT. It codes for CASSRETGLGAEAFF.

This chain joins TRBV21-1 and TRBJ2-7; the table's D gene call, TRBD2, was not cross checked with the DNA. TRBV21-1 is designated a pseudogene. The CDR3 extends over 17 amino acids. The CDR3 loop is CASSKATPRTFSYEQYF. CDR3 nucleotides: TGTGCCAGCAGCAAAGCCACACCTAGAACATTCTCCTACGAGCAGTACTTC.

This clone was seen just once. The chain uses TRBV6-2 or TRBV6-3 and TRBJ2-7; the D gene is possibly TRBD2 (6 bases). This CDR3 comprises 17 residues. Trimming pared 0 bases from V and 0 bases from J, leaving 15 bases between. Germline CDR1 and CDR2: MNHEY and SVGEGT. The CDR3: CASSYSIGAGSSYEQYF. The CDR3 DNA is TGTGCCAGCAGTTACTCGATCGGGGCGGGAAGCTCCTACGAGCAGTACTTC.

The chain couples TRBV4-3 to TRBJ2-1; 8 positions agree with TRBD2. Trimming took 0 bases from V and 8 from J; bases not matched to a gene: 12. The CDR3 has 17 amino acids. Per germline, CDR1 LGHNA and CDR2 YSLEER. For the CDR3, the DNA is TGCGCCAGCAGCCAAGATCCGGCCGGGAGGGCCATCGATGAGCAGTTCTTC. This encodes CASSQDPAGRAIDEQFF.